A selection of T cell receptor beta chains follows, all from one sample in a study of T cell responses to AZD1222 COVID-19 vaccine. The protocol was immunoSEQ multiplex PCR, while the TCRdb copy is restricted to in-frame clones and leaves out a portion. The sample has 98,000 or so clones, approximately 89% seen once; the top ten hold about 3%. The specimen was peripheral blood, collected on day 0 of MenACWY control vaccination. The receptors originated from an adult in good health. Each CDR3 is given with its conserved first and last residue. The D gene is left open where the match is weak. Some rows mark clone size as missing; the rest say once, few, many or name a class of expanded clone.

v_call: TRBV12-5; d_call: -; clone_size: few; j_call: TRBJ2-7; cdr3_nt: TGTGCTAGTGGTTTTAGGGAAGGTGACGAGCAGTACTTC; cdr3_aa: CASGFREGDEQYF
v_call: TRBV18; d_call: -; clone_size: -; j_call: TRBJ2-1; cdr3_nt: TGTGCCAGCTCACCACCCAGCAAGGTTTCCTACAATGAGCAGTTCTTC; cdr3_aa: CASSPPSKVSYNEQFF
v_call: TRBV5-1; d_call: -; clone_size: -; j_call: TRBJ2-7; cdr3_nt: TGCGCCAGCAGACCTACAGGGTCCTCCTACGAGCAGTACTTC; cdr3_aa: CASRPTGSSYEQYF
v_call: TRBV24-1; d_call: -; clone_size: -; j_call: TRBJ2-1; cdr3_nt: TGTGCCACCGGTAGGTGGGGGGCCGATGAGCAGTTCTTC; cdr3_aa: CATGRWGADEQFF
v_call: TRBV5-1; d_call: TRBD1; clone_size: -; j_call: TRBJ1-6; cdr3_nt: TGCGCCAGCAGCACGGGACAGGCGGCAAGTAATTCACCCCTCCACTTT; cdr3_aa: CASSTGQAASNSPLHF
v_call: TRBV5-5; d_call: TRBD1; clone_size: once; j_call: TRBJ1-5; cdr3_nt: TGTGCCAGCAGCTTCAGGGGGCTCTGGAATCAGCCCCAGCATTTT; cdr3_aa: CASSFRGLWNQPQHF
v_call: TRBV27; d_call: TRBD2; clone_size: -; j_call: TRBJ2-1; cdr3_nt: TGTGCCAGCTCCCGAACGCGGGGGGATTACAATGAGCAGTTCTTC; cdr3_aa: CASSRTRGDYNEQFF
v_call: TRBV7-9; d_call: -; clone_size: -; j_call: TRBJ1-4; cdr3_nt: TGTGCCAGCAGCTCCCGGGCAAATCAAAAACTGTTTTTT; cdr3_aa: CASSSRANQKLFF
v_call: TRBV28; d_call: TRBD2; clone_size: -; j_call: TRBJ2-1; cdr3_nt: TGTGCCAGCAGTGGAGCGGGGGGTTTAAGGATTGAGCAGTTCTTC; cdr3_aa: CASSGAGGLRIEQFF
v_call: TRBV9; d_call: TRBD1; clone_size: -; j_call: TRBJ2-2; cdr3_nt: TGTGCCAGCAGCGGACAGGGAACGAACACCGGGGAGCTGTTTTTT; cdr3_aa: CASSGQGTNTGELFF
v_call: TRBV5-1; d_call: TRBD2; clone_size: -; j_call: TRBJ2-3; cdr3_nt: TGCGCCAGCAGCGCGGGGGAACCCACAGATACGCAGTATTTT; cdr3_aa: CASSAGEPTDTQYF
v_call: TRBV5-1; d_call: -; clone_size: -; j_call: TRBJ1-2; cdr3_nt: TGCGCCAGCAGCTTGGAAGGATCTAACTATGGCTACACCTTC; cdr3_aa: CASSLEGSNYGYTF
v_call: TRBV2; d_call: TRBD1; clone_size: -; j_call: TRBJ2-1; cdr3_nt: TGTGCCAGCAGCTCGACAGGGGGCTTCTCCTACAATGAGCAGTTCTTC; cdr3_aa: CASSSTGGFSYNEQFF
v_call: TRBV11-2; d_call: TRBD2; clone_size: -; j_call: TRBJ2-3; cdr3_nt: TGTGCCAGCAGCTCCTGGGTAGCGGGGGTCACAGATACGCAGTATTTT; cdr3_aa: CASSSWVAGVTDTQYF
v_call: TRBV30; d_call: TRBD2; clone_size: -; j_call: TRBJ2-1; cdr3_nt: TGTGCCTGGAGAAAAGCGGGGACCTACAATGAGCAGTTCTTC; cdr3_aa: CAWRKAGTYNEQFF
v_call: TRBV7-9; d_call: TRBD2; clone_size: few; j_call: TRBJ2-1; cdr3_nt: TGTGCCAGCAGCTTATCGTTAGCGGGGACCTACAATGAGCAGTTCTTC; cdr3_aa: CASSLSLAGTYNEQFF
v_call: TRBV21-1; d_call: -; clone_size: few; j_call: TRBJ1-2; cdr3_nt: TGTGCCAGCAGCAATAGGGACAGGGGGCGAAGGGGTGGCTACACCTTC; cdr3_aa: CASSNRDRGRRGGYTF
v_call: TRBV18; d_call: TRBD2; clone_size: -; j_call: TRBJ2-7; cdr3_nt: TGTGCCAGCTCACTAGGGAGGGAATACGAGCAGTACTTC; cdr3_aa: CASSLGREYEQYF
v_call: TRBV19; d_call: -; clone_size: -; j_call: TRBJ2-5; cdr3_nt: TGTGCCAGTAGTATTGGAGGGATATACCAAGAGACCCAGTACTTC; cdr3_aa: CASSIGGIYQETQYF
v_call: TRBV24-1; d_call: TRBD1; clone_size: -; j_call: TRBJ1-6; cdr3_nt: TGTGCCACCCAAGGCGGGACAGGGGACTCACCCCTCCACTTT; cdr3_aa: CATQGGTGDSPLHF
v_call: TRBV6-1; d_call: -; clone_size: -; j_call: TRBJ2-1; cdr3_nt: TGTGCCAGCAGTGAGCTAGCCCGCAATGAGCAGTTCTTC; cdr3_aa: CASSELARNEQFF
v_call: TRBV2; d_call: TRBD1; clone_size: once; j_call: TRBJ2-7; cdr3_nt: TGTGCCAGCAGTGAACACCGGGACAGGGTATCCTACGAGCAGTACTTC; cdr3_aa: CASSEHRDRVSYEQYF
v_call: TRBV4-1; d_call: -; clone_size: -; j_call: TRBJ1-5; cdr3_nt: TGCGCCAGCAGCCCGGAGCACTTCAATCAGCCCCAGCATTTT; cdr3_aa: CASSPEHFNQPQHF
v_call: TRBV28; d_call: -; clone_size: -; j_call: TRBJ2-4; cdr3_nt: TGTGCCAGCAGTTTGGGGGGAGTGGACATTCAGTACTTC; cdr3_aa: CASSLGGVDIQYF
v_call: TRBV29-1; d_call: TRBD1; clone_size: -; j_call: TRBJ2-2; cdr3_nt: TGCAGCATCCGGACAGGGGAGGGTCCCGGGGAGCTGTTTTTT; cdr3_aa: CSIRTGEGPGELFF
v_call: TRBV24-1; d_call: -; clone_size: -; j_call: TRBJ1-1; cdr3_nt: TGTGCCACCAGTGGTTTTGCCAAGGGAAGCCGTAGCACTGAAGCTTTCTTT; cdr3_aa: CATSGFAKGSRSTEAFF
v_call: TRBV11-3; d_call: TRBD1; clone_size: once; j_call: TRBJ2-3; cdr3_nt: TGTGCCAGCAGCCAAAGGACAGGCGGTAGCACAGATACGCAGTATTTT; cdr3_aa: CASSQRTGGSTDTQYF
v_call: TRBV5-6; d_call: -; clone_size: -; j_call: TRBJ2-5; cdr3_nt: TGTGCCAGCAGCTTGGAACGCGGCCAAGAGACCCAGTACTTC; cdr3_aa: CASSLERGQETQYF
v_call: TRBV5-1; d_call: -; clone_size: -; j_call: TRBJ2-5; cdr3_nt: TGCGCCAGCAGCTTGGGCTCAGAACTAGGATGGGAGACCCAGTACTTC; cdr3_aa: CASSLGSELGWETQYF
v_call: TRBV28; d_call: TRBD1; clone_size: -; j_call: TRBJ2-3; cdr3_nt: TGTGCCAGCAGGAGACAGGGAACAGATACGCAGTATTTT; cdr3_aa: CASRRQGTDTQYF
v_call: TRBV5-1; d_call: -; clone_size: once; j_call: TRBJ1-2; cdr3_nt: TGCGCCAGCAGCTTGGCTTTCAGCGACAGTCGCTATGGCTACACCTTC; cdr3_aa: CASSLAFSDSRYGYTF
v_call: TRBV23-1; d_call: -; clone_size: -; j_call: TRBJ1-2; cdr3_nt: TGCGCCAGCAGTCAATTTACACAGGGCTACACCTTC; cdr3_aa: CASSQFTQGYTF
v_call: TRBV19; d_call: -; clone_size: -; j_call: TRBJ2-5; cdr3_nt: TGTGCCAGTAGTAGAGCGGGGACACAAGAGACCCAGTACTTC; cdr3_aa: CASSRAGTQETQYF
v_call: TRBV6-5; d_call: -; clone_size: -; j_call: TRBJ1-1; cdr3_nt: TGTGCCAGCAGTACACAAGGGGGCACTGAAGCTTTCTTT; cdr3_aa: CASSTQGGTEAFF
v_call: TRBV12-3/TRBV12-4; d_call: -; clone_size: -; j_call: TRBJ1-3; cdr3_nt: TGTGCCAGCACCGTGGACTCTGGAAACACCATATATTTT; cdr3_aa: CASTVDSGNTIYF
v_call: TRBV29-1; d_call: -; clone_size: -; j_call: TRBJ2-2; cdr3_nt: TGCAGCGTTGAAGATCCAAGGGCATTGAACACCGGGGAGCTGTTTTTT; cdr3_aa: CSVEDPRALNTGELFF
v_call: TRBV3-1/TRBV3-2; d_call: -; clone_size: -; j_call: TRBJ1-3; cdr3_nt: TGTGCCAGCAGCCCAGGGGTCAACTCAAACACCATATATTTT; cdr3_aa: CASSPGVNSNTIYF
v_call: TRBV28; d_call: -; clone_size: -; j_call: TRBJ1-2; cdr3_nt: TGTGCCAGCAGTTTACTACGTGGTGGCTACACCTTC; cdr3_aa: CASSLLRGGYTF
v_call: TRBV27; d_call: TRBD1; clone_size: -; j_call: TRBJ2-2; cdr3_nt: TGTGCCAGCAGTTTGGGGACAGGGGCCGGGGAGCTGTTTTTT; cdr3_aa: CASSLGTGAGELFF
v_call: TRBV6-5; d_call: -; clone_size: -; j_call: TRBJ1-1; cdr3_nt: TGTGCCAGCCTCGGGGGGGGGACTGAAGCTTTCTTT; cdr3_aa: CASLGGGTEAFF
v_call: TRBV4-2; d_call: -; clone_size: -; j_call: TRBJ1-2; cdr3_nt: TGTGCCAGCAGCCAAATGCCCCCGGGTGGCGATGGCTACACCTTC; cdr3_aa: CASSQMPPGGDGYTF
v_call: TRBV2; d_call: -; clone_size: -; j_call: TRBJ2-7; cdr3_nt: TGTGCCAGCAGTGGAACAGGGAACTACGAGCAGTACTTC; cdr3_aa: CASSGTGNYEQYF
v_call: TRBV10-3; d_call: TRBD1; clone_size: -; j_call: TRBJ1-5; cdr3_nt: TGTGCCATCAGTCCGGGACAGAGCAATCAGCCCCAGCATTTT; cdr3_aa: CAISPGQSNQPQHF
v_call: TRBV3-1/TRBV3-2; d_call: -; clone_size: -; j_call: TRBJ2-3; cdr3_nt: TGTGCCAGCAGCCCCCCCCTAGAAAGAGATACGCAGTATTTT; cdr3_aa: CASSPPLERDTQYF
v_call: TRBV24-1; d_call: TRBD1; clone_size: -; j_call: TRBJ1-1; cdr3_nt: TGTGCCACCAGTGACCCGGGACAGGGCACTGAAGCTTTCTTT; cdr3_aa: CATSDPGQGTEAFF
v_call: TRBV7-9; d_call: TRBD1; clone_size: -; j_call: TRBJ2-7; cdr3_nt: TGTGCCAGCAGCCAAGGACAGGGGGCCACCTACGAGCAGTACTTC; cdr3_aa: CASSQGQGATYEQYF
v_call: TRBV7-9; d_call: -; clone_size: -; j_call: TRBJ1-1; cdr3_nt: TGTGCCAGCAGCTTAGCGGGGGTGAGGGCTTTCTTT; cdr3_aa: CASSLAGVRAFF
v_call: TRBV5-5; d_call: TRBD1; clone_size: -; j_call: TRBJ2-7; cdr3_nt: TGTGCCAGCAGCTTAGGGACAGAGTTCGAGCAGTACTTC; cdr3_aa: CASSLGTEFEQYF
v_call: TRBV25-1; d_call: -; clone_size: -; j_call: TRBJ1-5; cdr3_nt: TGTGCCAGCAGCCCCTCCGGGTTTAGCAATCAGCCCCAGCATTTT; cdr3_aa: CASSPSGFSNQPQHF
v_call: TRBV4-1; d_call: -; clone_size: -; j_call: TRBJ1-1; cdr3_nt: TGCGCCAGCAGCCAAGATCCCGGGGGGGGGATTAGAATGAACACTGAAGCTTTCTTT; cdr3_aa: CASSQDPGGGIRMNTEAFF
v_call: TRBV11-2; d_call: -; clone_size: -; j_call: TRBJ1-3; cdr3_nt: TGTGCCAGCAGCTCTGGGTCGATTGGAGACACCATATATTTT; cdr3_aa: CASSSGSIGDTIYF
v_call: TRBV9; d_call: -; clone_size: many; j_call: TRBJ1-2; cdr3_nt: TGTGCCAGCAGCCCCCTGGCGGAGCCCCTTAACTATGGCTACACCTTC; cdr3_aa: CASSPLAEPLNYGYTF
v_call: TRBV28; d_call: -; clone_size: -; j_call: TRBJ1-2; cdr3_nt: TGTGCCAGCAGTTGGGACGGATACTATGGCTACACCTTC; cdr3_aa: CASSWDGYYGYTF
v_call: TRBV7-9; d_call: -; clone_size: -; j_call: TRBJ2-3; cdr3_nt: TGTGCCAGCAGCCCGCTAGCCCCAGATACGCAGTATTTT; cdr3_aa: CASSPLAPDTQYF
v_call: TRBV7-6; d_call: -; clone_size: -; j_call: TRBJ1-1; cdr3_nt: TGTGCCAGCAGCTTAGGGGGCGTTGGGGCTGAAGCTTTCTTT; cdr3_aa: CASSLGGVGAEAFF
v_call: TRBV7-2; d_call: TRBD2; clone_size: -; j_call: TRBJ2-1; cdr3_nt: TGTGCCAGCACCAGGACTAGCGGCTACAATGAGCAGTTCTTC; cdr3_aa: CASTRTSGYNEQFF
v_call: TRBV2; d_call: -; clone_size: -; j_call: TRBJ1-5; cdr3_nt: TGTGCCAGCAGTGAAGAGGTCCTAGGCGGTCAGCCCCAGCATTTT; cdr3_aa: CASSEEVLGGQPQHF
v_call: TRBV25-1; d_call: -; clone_size: -; j_call: TRBJ2-3; cdr3_nt: TGTGCCAGCAGTGACCCCCGACTAGCAGATACGCAGTATTTT; cdr3_aa: CASSDPRLADTQYF
v_call: TRBV10-1; d_call: -; clone_size: few; j_call: TRBJ1-1; cdr3_nt: TGCGCCAGCAGCGAACAGAGGAACACTGAAGCTTTCTTT; cdr3_aa: CASSEQRNTEAFF